One and the same sample provided the 23 T cell receptor beta chains below, sequenced in a study of control samples from healthy donors and cancer patients. Libraries were prepared by immunoSEQ multiplex PCR; TCRdb keeps only in-frame clonotypes and omits some of them. Here the sample spans under 450,000 clones, over 75% being singletons. Material: PBMCs. The receptor set was obtained from a man in his forties with head and neck cancer.

This chain links TRBV6-2 or TRBV6-3 with TRBJ2-3, with D possibly matching TRBD1 (6 bases). CDR3 size: 15 residues. The V end was cut by 6 bases, the J end by 0 bases, with 13 bases between. In germline, CDR1 is MNHEY, CDR2 SVGEGT. CDR3 nucleotide sequence: TGTGCCAGCAGCCTTCGGGACATTAGCACAGATACGCAGTATTTT. Translating gives CASSLRDISTDTQYF.

The J gene is TRBJ2-1, the V gene TRBV11-2, with D perhaps matching TRBD2 (5 bases). The V end was cut by 2 bases, the J end by 8 bases, with 10 bases between. The CDR3 has 13 amino acids. Germline V gives CDR1 SGHAT, CDR2 FQNNGV. As DNA, the CDR3 is TGTGCCAGCAGCTTAATCTGGGGAGATGAGCAGTTCTTC. It is translated as CASSLIWGDEQFF. Drawing the rest from reference TRBV11-2 and TRBJ2-1, the complete variable domain is EAGVAQSPRYKIIEKRQSVAFWCNPISGHATLYWYQQILGQGPKLLIQFQNNGVVDDSQLPKDRFSAERLKGVDSTLKIQPAKLEDSAVYLCASSLIWGDEQFFGPGTRLTVL.

The V gene is TRBV28, the J gene TRBJ2-6, with a weak D call TRBD1 (6 bases). CDR1 and CDR2 (germline): MDHEN, SYDVKM. CDR3 size: 19 residues. Trimming shortened V by 6 bases and J by 0 bases, and 21 bases separated the two germline ends. CDR3 nucleotides: TGTGCCAGCAGCCAAATCCAGGGGATGGGGGACTCTGGGGCCAACGTCCTGACTTTC. It codes for CASSQIQGMGDSGANVLTF.

This sequence joins TRBV18 and TRBJ2-2; D is unclear. The CDR3 sequence is 15 residues long. Trimming left V 6 bases short and J 0 bases short, with 11 bases between. Germline V CDR1 and CDR2: KGHSH, LQKENI. The CDR3 nucleotides are TGTGCCAGCTCCCGGACCGAGACGAACACCGGGGAGCTGTTTTTT. Translated: CASSRTETNTGELFF.

This chain joins TRBV28 and TRBJ2-7; TRBD2 might be the D (5 bases). Between the trimmed V and J ends, which lost 6 bases and 6 bases, there was a span of 6 bases. Germline V gene lookup returns CDR1 MDHEN and CDR2 SYDVKM. The CDR3 loop spans 10 amino acids. The CDR3 region has the DNA TGTGCCAGCAGCGGGGTCGAGCAGTACTTC. Its protein is CASSGVEQYF.

This clone was observed once. This rearrangement joins TRBV7-3 to TRBJ2-7; TRBD1 agrees at 9 bases. Germline values: CDR1 SGHTA, CDR2 FQGTGA. The V and J ends lost 2 bases and 2 bases, in that order; junction bases with no gene match: 1. The CDR3 covers 14 residues. In DNA form, the CDR3 reads TGTGCCAGCAGCTTAGGGACAGGGACCTACGAGCAGTACTTC. This translates into CASSLGTGTYEQYF.

The genes are TRBV21-1 and TRBJ2-5. TRBV21-1 counts as a pseudogene. CDR3 length: 14 amino acids. CDR3 nucleotide sequence: TGTGCCAGCAGCAAAGGACAGCGGAGTCGGACCCAGTACTTC. This codes for CASSKGQRSRTQYF.

The rearrangement joins TRBV10-3 to TRBJ2-3; D gene uncertain. The CDR3 totals 13 residues. V lost 0 bases, J lost 5 bases, and 6 bases lay in between. Germline V gene sequence: CDR1 ENHRY, CDR2 SYGVKD. CDR3 residues: CAISESAGDTQYF. The CDR3 nucleotides read TGTGCCATCAGTGAGTCAGCCGGAGATACGCAGTATTTT.

The chain has TRBV7-9 and TRBJ2-7, with a tentative D call TRBD2 (5 bases). The CDR3 consists of 14 residues. The V gene lost 2 bases and the J gene lost 3 bases, with 11 bases spanning the gap. Germline values: CDR1 SEHNR, CDR2 FQNEAQ (reference sequence). CDR3 loop: CASSLSGMVYEQYF. The CDR3 DNA follows: TGTGCCAGCAGCTTATCCGGGATGGTCTACGAGCAGTACTTC.

A word on this clone: This sample includes further DNA sequences coding for the same CDR3. The chain carries TRBV19 and TRBJ2-7, with D possibly being TRBD1 (6 bases). This CDR3 spans 13 amino acids. The V end lost 3 bases, the J end lost 6 bases, and 12 bases lay between the germline ends. CDR1 is LNHDA and CDR2 is SQIVND in the germline V gene (reference sequence). The CDR3 sequence: CASSILQGTEQYF. The DNA of the CDR3 is TGTGCCAGTAGTATCCTACAGGGTACCGAGCAGTACTTC. Full variable domain (rest looked up from reference TRBV19 and TRBJ2-7): DGGITQSPKYLFRKEGQNVTLSCEQNLNHDAMYWYRQDPGQGLRLIYYSQIVNDFQKGDIAEGYSVSREKKESFPLTVTSAQKNPTAFYLCASSILQGTEQYFGPGTRLTVT.

The chain uses TRBV5-5 and TRBJ2-7; D uncertain. Germline CDR1 and CDR2: SGHKS and YYEKEE (reference sequence). CDR3 length: 14 residues. The V end was cut by 5 bases, the J end by 1 base, with 13 bases between. DNA for the CDR3: TGTGCCAGCAGTTCCTTCCAGCAGTCCTACGAGCAGTACTTC. Residues: CASSSFQQSYEQYF.

The chain carries TRBV27 and TRBJ2-2; unclear D gene. Trimming removed 4 bases from V and 4 bases from J, with 7 bases in between. This CDR3 contains 13 residues. The germline CDR1 and CDR2 sequences are MNHEY and SMNVEV (reference sequence). CDR3 coding DNA: TGTGCCAGCAGTTACTCTACCACCGGGGAGCTGTTTTTT. Translation: CASSYSTTGELFF.

This chain links TRBV7-9 with TRBJ1-4, with D uncertain. The CDR3 contains 16 residues. Trimming shortened V by 5 bases and J by 7 bases, and 20 bases separated the two germline ends. Germline V gene lookup returns CDR1 SEHNR and CDR2 FQNEAQ (reference sequence). CDR3 loop: CASSHEWVGYGEKLFF. The CDR3 nucleotides read TGTGCCAGCAGCCATGAGTGGGTCGGGTACGGTGAAAAACTGTTTTTT.

The chain combines TRBV25-1 with TRBJ1-6; D gene ambiguous. V lost 3 bases to trimming and J lost 3 bases, with 9 bases between them. The CDR3 is 15 amino acids. Germline assignment: CDR1 MGHDK and CDR2 SYGVNS. The DNA of the CDR3 is TGTGCCAGCAGTGATGCAGGTCGCTATAATTCACCCCTCCACTTT. It translates to CASSDAGRYNSPLHF.

The chain is built from TRBV7-3 and TRBJ1-6; D is unclear. The germline gives CDR1 SGHTA, CDR2 FQGTGA. The CDR3 is 15 residues long. Trimming removed 2 bases from V and 8 bases from J, with 13 bases in between. The CDR3 DNA reads as TGTGCCAGCAGCTTATCGCACACGGCGGATTCACCCCTCCACTTT. It encodes CASSLSHTADSPLHF.

This chain connects TRBV9 to TRBJ2-1; D ambiguous. CDR3 length: 16 residues. Germline assignment: CDR1 SGDLS and CDR2 YYNGEE. V was pared by 0 bases and J by 4 bases, with 14 bases between. CDR3 protein: CASSVAYGFIYNEQFF. The CDR3 DNA reads TGTGCCAGCAGCGTAGCTTATGGCTTCATTTACAATGAGCAGTTCTTC. The full variable domain, in which reference TRBV9 and TRBJ2-1 provide the parts outside the CDR3, is DSGVTQTPKHLITATGQRVTLRCSPRSGDLSVYWYQQSLDQGLQFLIQYYNGEERAKGNILERFSAQQFPDLHSELNLSSLELGDSALYFCASSVAYGFIYNEQFFGPGTRLTVL.

This clone was found once. The chain recombines TRBV30 with TRBJ2-5, with 11 bases that match TRBD2. CDR3 length: 16 amino acids. The germline CDR1 and CDR2 sequences are GTSNPN and SVGIG (reference sequence). In DNA, the CDR3 is TGTGCTTATGGGGCTCTAGCGGGAGGAGGAATACAGACCCAGTACTTC. It codes for CAYGALAGGGIQTQYF. The whole variable domain, remainder taken from reference TRBV30 and TRBJ2-5, is SQTIHQWPATLVQPVGSPLSLECTVEGTSNPNLYWYRQAAGRGLQLLFYSVGIGQISSEVPQNLSASRPQDRQFILSSKKLLLSDSGFYLCAYGALAGGGIQTQYFGPGTRLLVL.

The rearrangement links TRBV7-2 to TRBJ1-5; possibly TRBD1 for D (6 bases). The V gene lost 5 bases and the J gene lost 8 bases, with 16 bases spanning the gap. The CDR3 is made up of 14 amino acids. Germline loops: CDR1 SGHTA, CDR2 FQGNSA. CDR3 region: CASSMTGQQEPQHF. The CDR3 DNA sequence: TGTGCCAGCAGCATGACAGGACAGCAGGAGCCCCAGCATTTT.

The gene calls are TRBV19 and TRBJ1-6; 10 nucleotides line up with TRBD1. The CDR3 is 17 amino acids. The V gene's germline CDR1 is LNHDA and CDR2 SQIVND (reference sequence). Losses at the gene ends were 6 bases for V and 6 bases for J; bases not matched to a gene: 11. The CDR3 loop reads CASRAKRDRGLNSPLHF. The CDR3 region has the DNA TGTGCCAGTAGGGCAAAACGGGACAGGGGCCTTAATTCACCCCTCCACTTT.

The chain links TRBV28 to TRBJ2-1; TRBD2 matches 7 bases. Germline loops: CDR1 MDHEN, CDR2 SYDVKM. Losses at the gene ends were 10 bases for V and 0 bases for J; bases not matched to a gene: 6. This CDR3 contains 14 residues. Here the CDR3 reads CATREGPSYNEQFF. CDR3 in DNA: TGTGCCACCAGGGAGGGCCCCTCCTACAATGAGCAGTTCTTC.

This sequence joins TRBV7-8 and TRBJ1-3; no clear D gene. Germline CDR1 SGHVS, CDR2 FQNEAQ. The CDR3 extends over 15 amino acids. Trimming removed 5 bases at V and 0 bases at J, with 11 bases between. CDR3 loop: CASSRSYFSGNTIYF. CDR3 bases: TGTGCCAGCAGCCGCTCCTACTTCTCTGGAAACACCATATATTTT.

V is TRBV28 and J is TRBJ1-5, with 9 bases that match TRBD1. J was trimmed by 7 bases and V by 6 bases; bases with no gene match: 7. This CDR3 spans 14 amino acids. Germline lookup yields CDR1 MDHEN and CDR2 SYDVKM. CDR3 sequence reads: CASRGTGIGQPQHF. DNA of the CDR3: TGTGCCAGCAGGGGGACAGGGATCGGGCAGCCCCAGCATTTT.

The rearrangement uses TRBV28 and TRBJ2-5; D call uncertain. CDR3 length: 13 residues. Trimming took off 4 bases at V and 0 bases at J, with 6 bases between the two ends. Germline V CDR1 and CDR2: MDHEN, SYDVKM. CDR3 coding DNA: TGTGCCAGCAGTTACACAAACCAAGAGACCCAGTACTTC. Residues: CASSYTNQETQYF.